The rows below give T cell receptor beta chains drawn from one sample of a study of control samples from healthy donors and cancer patients. Here immunoSEQ multiplex PCR was the method, and the copy in TCRdb shows in-frame clones only, minus some. The profile shows some 130,000 clones, 80% to 95% of them singletons. The specimen was blood. The receptors here all came from a man aged 35-49 years in good health. Both conserved end residues are part of each CDR3. The D gene is left open where the match is weak. Only part of the rows carry a size: once, few, many, or a class if the clone is expanded.

j_call v_call clone_size d_call cdr3_aa cdr3_nt
TRBJ2-7 TRBV29-1 . TRBD2 CSVTSGPYEQYF TGCAGCGTCACTAGCGGTCCCTACGAGCAGTACTTC
TRBJ2-6 TRBV18 . . CASSSTGANVLTF TGTGCCAGCTCAAGTACTGGGGCCAACGTCCTGACTTTC
TRBJ1-4 TRBV6-2/TRBV6-3 . . CASSEVSDGGEKLFF TGTGCCAGCAGTGAGGTGTCGGACGGCGGCGAAAAACTGTTTTTT
TRBJ1-2 TRBV27 . . CASSFIGNNGYTF TGTGCCAGCAGTTTTATAGGGAATAATGGCTACACCTTC
TRBJ2-2 TRBV5-1 . TRBD2 CASSLISGGRTGELFF TGCGCCAGCAGCTTAATCTCGGGGGGGCGCACCGGGGAGCTGTTTTTT
TRBJ1-3 TRBV30 . . CAWSDVRVSGNTIYF TGTGCCTGGAGTGATGTCAGGGTCTCTGGAAACACCATATATTTT
TRBJ2-3 TRBV6-4 . . CASSDNGMTDTQYF TGTGCCAGCAGTGACAACGGCATGACAGATACGCAGTATTTT
TRBJ2-3 TRBV5-4 once . CASSPQGVGGTDTQYF TGTGCCAGCAGCCCTCAAGGGGTCGGGGGCACAGATACGCAGTATTTT
TRBJ2-1 TRBV10-2 . TRBD2 CASRGLGYNEQFF TGCGCCAGCAGGGGACTAGGCTACAATGAGCAGTTCTTC
TRBJ2-3 TRBV2 . . CASSEVRFADTQYF TGTGCCAGCAGTGAGGTTAGGTTCGCAGATACGCAGTATTTT
TRBJ1-1 TRBV2 . . CASSVPQGLPEAFF TGTGCCAGCAGTGTCCCACAGGGACTCCCTGAAGCTTTCTTT
TRBJ1-5 TRBV2 . TRBD1 CASRDRGLGNQPQHF TGTGCCAGCAGGGACAGGGGGTTAGGCAATCAGCCCCAGCATTTT
TRBJ2-1 TRBV4-1 . . CASSHVGGGIYNEQFF TGCGCCAGCAGCCACGTGGGGGGGGGCATCTACAATGAGCAGTTCTTC
TRBJ2-7 TRBV24-1 once TRBD2 CATSSGGGYEQYF TGTGCCACCAGTTCCGGGGGGGGCTACGAGCAGTACTTC
TRBJ2-3 TRBV10-3 . TRBD1 CAITPGQGTDTQYF TGTGCCATCACCCCGGGACAGGGAACAGATACGCAGTATTTT
TRBJ1-2 TRBV11-2 . . CASSLVETGYGYTF TGTGCCAGCAGCTTAGTCGAGACAGGCTATGGCTACACCTTC
TRBJ1-5 TRBV7-9 . . CASSNSAEPQHF TGTGCCAGCAGCAATTCTGCGGAGCCCCAGCATTTT
TRBJ1-6 TRBV19 . . CASTTSRNQGPLHF TGTGCCAGTACCACGAGTCGGAACCAGGGACCCCTCCACTTT
TRBJ2-1 TRBV13 . . CASSARDPYNEQFF TGTGCCAGCAGCGCACGAGATCCTTACAATGAGCAGTTCTTC
TRBJ1-1 TRBV5-1 . . CASSLLRTTEAFF TGCGCCAGCAGCTTGTTAAGGACCACTGAAGCTTTCTTT
TRBJ1-3 TRBV7-9 . . CASSPPTGADTIYF TGTGCCAGCAGCCCTCCGACGGGAGCGGACACCATATATTTT
TRBJ1-5 TRBV3-1/TRBV3-2 . . CASSPRGNQPQHF TGTGCCAGCAGCCCAAGGGGTAATCAGCCCCAGCATTTT
TRBJ1-1 TRBV20-1 . . CSAGGVVEAFF TGCAGTGCTGGAGGAGTCGTCGAGGCTTTCTTT